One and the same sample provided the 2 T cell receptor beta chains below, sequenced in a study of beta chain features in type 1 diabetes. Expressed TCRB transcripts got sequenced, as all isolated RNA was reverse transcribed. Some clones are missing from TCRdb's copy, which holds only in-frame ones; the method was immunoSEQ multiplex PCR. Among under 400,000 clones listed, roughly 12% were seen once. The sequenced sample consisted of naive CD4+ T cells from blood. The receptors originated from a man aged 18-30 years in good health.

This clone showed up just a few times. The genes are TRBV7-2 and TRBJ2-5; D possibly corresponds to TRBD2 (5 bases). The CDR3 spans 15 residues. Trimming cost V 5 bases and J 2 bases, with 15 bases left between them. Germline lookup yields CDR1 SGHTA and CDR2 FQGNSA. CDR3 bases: TGTGCCAGCAGCCAGAACGAACTAGTACAAGAGACCCAGTACTTC. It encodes CASSQNELVQETQYF.

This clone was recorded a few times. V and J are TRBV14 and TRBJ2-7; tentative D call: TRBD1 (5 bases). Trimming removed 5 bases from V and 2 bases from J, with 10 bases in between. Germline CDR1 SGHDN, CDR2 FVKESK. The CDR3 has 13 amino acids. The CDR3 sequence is CASSKGWAYEQYF. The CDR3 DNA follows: TGTGCCAGCAGCAAGGGGTGGGCCTACGAGCAGTACTTC.